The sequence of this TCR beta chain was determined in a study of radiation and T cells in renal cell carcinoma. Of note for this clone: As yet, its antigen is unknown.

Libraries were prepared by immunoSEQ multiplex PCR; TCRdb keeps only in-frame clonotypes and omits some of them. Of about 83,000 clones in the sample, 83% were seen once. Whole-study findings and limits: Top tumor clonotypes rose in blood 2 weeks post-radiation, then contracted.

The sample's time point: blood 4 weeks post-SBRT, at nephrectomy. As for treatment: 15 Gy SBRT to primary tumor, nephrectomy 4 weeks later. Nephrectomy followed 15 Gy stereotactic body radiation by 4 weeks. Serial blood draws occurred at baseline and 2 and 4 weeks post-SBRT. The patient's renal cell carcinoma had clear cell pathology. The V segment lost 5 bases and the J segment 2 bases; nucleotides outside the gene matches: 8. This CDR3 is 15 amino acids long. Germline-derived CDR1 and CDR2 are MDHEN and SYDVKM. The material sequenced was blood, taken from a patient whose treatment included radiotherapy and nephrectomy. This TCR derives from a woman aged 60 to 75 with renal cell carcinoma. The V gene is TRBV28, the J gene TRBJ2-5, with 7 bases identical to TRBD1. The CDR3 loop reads CASSTPDRVQETQYF. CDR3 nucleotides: TGTGCCAGCAGTACTCCTGACAGGGTTCAAGAGACCCAGTACTTC.